This T cell receptor (beta chain) appears in the sequencing data of a study of cytomegalovirus exposure and HLA in healthy donors. Background on the study: Within the Caucasian-associated ancestry cluster were under 85% of the roughly 400 genotyped donors.

Use of 60 Vbeta and 13 Jbeta primers characterized the PCR. This table comes from immunoSEQ multiplex PCR, and its TCRdb copy is limited to in-frame clones, with some not included. The sample shows about 50,000 clones, roughly 80% of them seen only once. V lost 1 base, J lost 1 base, and 8 bases lay in between. CDR1 is SGHTS, CDR2 YDEGEE, per germline. This CDR3 region has 14 residues. The chain combines TRBV5-8 with TRBJ1-2, with unresolved D. The clonotype comes from a woman between 40 and 50 years old in good health and CMV-seropositive. Source material: PBMCs. In DNA, the CDR3 is TGTGCCAGCAGCTTGATACGAGTTAACTATGGCTACACCTTC. Translation gives CASSLIRVNYGYTF.